The 6 T cell receptor beta chains reported below all come from one sample, sequenced in a study of cytomegalovirus exposure and HLA in healthy donors. Generated by immunoSEQ multiplex PCR, the TCRdb table keeps only in-frame clones and is missing some. This sample has 56,000 or so clones, with around 93% found just once. Sequencing input: PBMCs. The source of these receptors is a woman between 18 and 29 years old in good health and CMV-seropositive.

This chain uses TRBV5-3 with TRBJ1-2; no firm D call. TRBV5-3 is reported as an ORF; its role is uncertain. V was cut by 6 bases and J by 6 bases, with 12 bases left in between. There are 12 residues in the CDR3. The CDR3 bases are TGTGCCAGAAACCTTGGACTGAATGGCTACACCTTC. This codes for CARNLGLNGYTF.

CDR3: CASSPRGQFSANEQFF. The CDR3 nucleotides are TGTGCCAGCAGCCCCAGGGGACAGTTCAGCGCCAATGAGCAGTTCTTC. The rearrangement joins TRBV7-8 to TRBJ2-1; 7 nucleotides agree with TRBD1. The CDR3 is 16 amino acids. Germline CDR1 is SGHVS and CDR2 is FQNEAQ. Trimming removed 5 bases from V and 6 bases from J; junction bases left unmatched: 13.

V usage is TRBV27 and J usage is TRBJ1-2, with D possibly matching TRBD1 (6 bases). The germline CDR1 and CDR2 sequences are MNHEY and SMNVEV (reference sequence). V shed 3 bases and J shed 4 bases, with 12 bases lying between them. This CDR3 contains 14 residues. The DNA of the CDR3 is TGTGCCAGCAGTTTGGGGGCCCGTTCCTATGGCTACACCTTC. Residues: CASSLGARSYGYTF.

V is TRBV5-8 and J is TRBJ2-7, with a tentative D call TRBD1 (5 bases). This CDR3 contains 15 residues. The V gene lost 0 bases and the J gene lost 2 bases, with 12 bases spanning the gap. Germline values: CDR1 SGHTS, CDR2 YDEGEE. CDR3: CASSLGTTGPYEQYF. The CDR3 DNA reads TGTGCCAGCAGCTTGGGGACAACCGGCCCCTACGAGCAGTACTTC.

The chain recombines TRBV7-2 with TRBJ2-1, with TRBD1 identical over 7 bases. This CDR3 spans 15 amino acids. Germline trimming cut 1 base from V and 4 bases from J; bases unmatched to any gene: 4. Per the germline V gene, CDR1 is SGHTA and CDR2 is FQGNSA. In DNA form, the CDR3 reads TGTGCCAGCAGCTTAGAGGGGGCCGTATACAATGAGCAGTTCTTC. This sequence encodes CASSLEGAVYNEQFF. Filled out from reference TRBV7-2 and TRBJ2-1, the complete variable domain reads GAGVSQSPSNKVTEKGKDVELRCDPISGHTALYWYRQSLGQGLEFLIYFQGNSAPDKSGLPSDRFSAERTGGSVSTLTIQRTQQEDSAVYLCASSLEGAVYNEQFFGPGTRLTVL.

The table lists this clone with a count of one. The chain employs TRBV2 and TRBJ1-4, with 8 bases lining up with TRBD1. Trimming removed 5 bases from V and 0 bases from J; junction bases left unmatched: 5. Germline CDR1 SNHLY, CDR2 FYNNEI. The CDR3 spans 16 residues. CDR3 region: CASSRDRKTTNEKLFF. CDR3 DNA sequence: TGTGCCAGCAGTAGGGACAGGAAAACAACTAATGAAAAACTGTTTTTT.